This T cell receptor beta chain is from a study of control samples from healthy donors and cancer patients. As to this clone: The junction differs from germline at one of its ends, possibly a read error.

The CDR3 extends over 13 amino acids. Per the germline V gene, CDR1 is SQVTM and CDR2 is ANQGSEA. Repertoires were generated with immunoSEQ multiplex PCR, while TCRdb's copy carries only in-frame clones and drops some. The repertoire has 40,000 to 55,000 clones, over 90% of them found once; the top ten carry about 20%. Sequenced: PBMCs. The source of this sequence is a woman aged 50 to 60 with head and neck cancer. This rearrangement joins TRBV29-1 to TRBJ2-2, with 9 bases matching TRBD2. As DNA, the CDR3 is TGCCGCGTTGAAGCGGGGGGCCCCGGGGAGCTGTTTTTT. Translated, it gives CRVEAGGPGELFF.